The 6 T cell receptor beta chains below come from one sample, sequenced in a study of shared clonotypes between healthy human individuals. Data came from immunoSEQ multiplex PCR; TCRdb stores just in-frame clones and leaves some out. The sample lists about 1.1 million clones; roughly 77% were seen once. Sequencing was performed on memory CD4+ T cells from PBMCs. Subset specified: CD45RA-negative fraction. The receptors come from a man aged 18-30 years in good health. Some clones in this sample may be carry-over from other donors' samples.

This clone was seen once. This chain joins TRBV28 and TRBJ1-5; 8 bases align to TRBD1. Germline V gene data show CDR1 as MDHEN and CDR2 as SYDVKM. The V and J ends lost 8 bases and 6 bases, in that order; junction bases with no gene match: 3. The CDR3 contains 12 residues. The CDR3 loop reads CASQQGGQPQHF. The DNA for the CDR3 is TGTGCCAGCCAACAGGGGGGTCAGCCCCAGCATTTT.

The gene calls are TRBV18 and TRBJ1-5, with unresolved D. The CDR3 is made up of 12 amino acids. CDR1 is KGHSH and CDR2 is LQKENI in the germline V gene. V was clipped by 5 bases and J by 7 bases, with 9 bases between them. CDR3 in amino acids: CASSSMGQPQHF. The CDR3 coding sequence is TGTGCCAGCTCATCGATGGGACAGCCCCAGCATTTT.

This chain connects TRBV7-9 to TRBJ2-5; 8 bases fit TRBD1. The V gene's germline CDR1 is SEHNR and CDR2 FQNEAQ (reference sequence). The V gene end was trimmed by 5 bases and the J gene end by 3 bases; junction bases not matched to a gene: 5. The CDR3 runs to 14 residues. CDR3 nucleotide sequence: TGTGCCAGCAGCCTCGGACAGGGAAAAGAGACCCAGTACTTC. This translates into CASSLGQGKETQYF.

For this clone: This specimen includes other DNA sequences encoding the same CDR3. The gene calls are TRBV5-4 and TRBJ2-7; D ambiguous. V was trimmed by 2 bases and J by 4 bases, leaving 10 bases between them. Germline V gives CDR1 SGHNT, CDR2 YYREEE (reference sequence). The CDR3 contains 13 residues. This CDR3 is CASSLAPEYEQYF. The DNA for the CDR3 is TGTGCCAGCAGCTTAGCCCCGGAGTACGAGCAGTACTTC.

This clone was seen a handful of times. The rearrangement uses TRBV7-2 and TRBJ2-1; tentatively, D is TRBD1 or TRBD2 (5 bases each). Trimming stripped 3 bases from V and 12 bases from J, with 15 bases between. The CDR3 spans 13 residues. Germline assignment: CDR1 SGHTA and CDR2 FQGNSA. The CDR3 protein is CASSFVGTKGQFF. The CDR3 nucleotides are TGTGCCAGCAGCTTCGTGGGGACCAAGGGGCAGTTCTTC.

V is TRBV6-5 and J is TRBJ2-7; 7 bases are a match to TRBD2. The germline V gene has CDR1 MNHEY and CDR2 SVGAGI. The CDR3 length is 14 residues. J gave up 5 bases and V 10 bases, and 14 bases lay outside the gene matches. The CDR3 sequence is CATCCGRGAHEQYF. DNA for the CDR3: TGTGCCACTTGTTGCGGGAGAGGGGCCCACGAGCAGTACTTC.